Each of the 6 T cell receptor beta chains below was sequenced from the same sample in a study of blood T cell repertoires in COVID-19. Sequencing used immunoSEQ multiplex PCR; TCRdb keeps in-frame clones, though not all of them. The sample has over 95,000 clones; roughly 80% are singletons. Material: peripheral blood. The receptors come from a human donor in a cohort sampled during active COVID-19.

The V and J genes are TRBV12-3 or TRBV12-4 and TRBJ1-1; D is ambiguous. This CDR3 is 13 amino acids long. Trimming removed 4 bases at V and 4 bases at J, with 10 bases between. CDR3 protein: CASSSKGGTEAFF. The CDR3 DNA is TGTGCCAGCAGTTCTAAGGGAGGCACTGAAGCTTTCTTT.

J is TRBJ2-1 and V is TRBV18; a weak D match, TRBD2 (6 bases). Germline values: CDR1 KGHSH, CDR2 LQKENI. Deletions cut 2 bases from V and 10 bases from J, with 15 bases between. The CDR3 is 14 residues long. In DNA, the CDR3 is TGTGCCAGCTCACCAAATTCCCCGGGAGCGGAGCAGTTCTTC. It translates to CASSPNSPGAEQFF.

This rearrangement joins TRBV18 to TRBJ2-1; D not resolved. This CDR3 region has 12 residues. Trimming cost V 8 bases and J 7 bases, with 12 bases left between them. CDR1 and CDR2 from the germline V gene are KGHSH and LQKENI. CDR3 sequence: CASREQSNEQFF. CDR3 in DNA: TGTGCCAGCAGAGAACAGTCGAATGAGCAGTTCTTC.

The V call is TRBV5-6, the J call TRBJ2-4, with D maybe TRBD2 (5 bases). The V end lost 0 bases, the J end lost 9 bases, and 16 bases lay between the germline ends. The CDR3 totals 15 residues. Germline V gene data show CDR1 as SGHDT and CDR2 as YYEEEE. CDR3 residues: CASSLGQWRAAIQYF. As DNA, the CDR3 is TGTGCCAGCAGCTTGGGTCAGTGGAGAGCGGCCATTCAGTACTTC.

The chain recombines TRBV3-1 (or the pseudogene TRBV3-2) with TRBJ1-4; D is unclear. Germline CDR1 is LGHDT and CDR2 is YNNKEL (reference sequence). The CDR3 is made up of 12 amino acids. Trimming took 0 bases from V and 11 from J, leaving 7 bases between them. The CDR3 region is CASSQDRSKLFF. CDR3 bases: TGTGCCAGCAGCCAAGATCGGTCTAAACTGTTTTTT.

CDR3 coding DNA: TGTGCCAGCAGCTTATGGGGGACAGGGAAGTCCGAGCAGTACTTC. Its protein product is CASSLWGTGKSEQYF. J is TRBJ2-7 and V is TRBV7-3; 9 bases are a match to TRBD1. This CDR3 has 15 residues. V trimming: 2 bases; J trimming: 6 bases; junction bases outside the gene matches: 8. CDR1 and CDR2 (germline): SGHTA, FQGTGA.